These 13 T cell receptor beta chains were all obtained from the same sample, sequenced in a study of response to subunit inactivated influenza vaccine. TCRdb reanalysed the RT-PCR reads using MiXCR and keeps one entry per CDR3 protein. The sample contains fewer than 400,000 distinct CDR3 sequences, about a fifth of which appear only once. The specimen was PBMCs from blood, collected about 20 months after vaccination. Receptors were obtained from a man aged 45-69 years who received an inactivated influenza vaccine.

This chain uses TRBV6-5 with TRBJ2-3, with 7 bases that match TRBD2. Germline assignment: CDR1 MNHEY and CDR2 SVGAGI. The CDR3 is 16 residues long. V lost 0 bases to trimming and J lost 2 bases; unmatched junction nucleotides: 5. CDR3 coding DNA: TGTGCCAGCAGTTACTCCCGGGGGGTGGTCACAGATACGCAGTATTTT. It is translated as CASSYSRGVVTDTQYF.

This clonotype has more than one count but fewer than ten. This chain's CDR3 is CSAREDKNYGYTF. CDR3 nucleotide sequence: TGCAGTGCTAGAGAGGACAAGAACTATGGCTACACCTTC. The V call is TRBV20-1, the J call TRBJ1-2; possible D gene TRBD1, 5 bases. The V gene lost 0 bases and the J gene lost 2 bases, with 7 bases spanning the gap. The CDR3 has 13 amino acids. Germline CDR1 is DFQATT and CDR2 is SNEGSKA (reference sequence).

The chain combines TRBV7-9 with TRBJ2-5; D ambiguous. The CDR3 extends over 14 amino acids. Germline CDR1 reads SEHNR; CDR2 reads FQNEAQ (reference sequence). Trimming stripped 1 base from V and 2 bases from J, with 8 bases between. The chain's CDR3 is CASSLDWGQETQYF. For the CDR3, the DNA is TGTGCCAGCAGCTTAGACTGGGGACAAGAGACCCAGTACTTC.

This clonotype was seen ten or more times. This chain uses TRBV7-2 with TRBJ1-6; 7 bases are shared with TRBD1. The CDR3 extends over 14 amino acids. V lost 6 bases and J lost 9; bases outside the gene matches: 8. The germline V gene has CDR1 SGHTA and CDR2 FQGNSA. CDR3 loop: CASRGQSTVSPLHF. The CDR3 DNA reads as TGTGCCAGCAGGGGACAGTCGACGGTTTCACCCCTCCACTTT.

The table lists this clonotype with a few counts. The CDR3 reads CASSYWASGRDTQYF. CDR3 nucleotide sequence: TGTGCCAGCAGTTACTGGGCTAGCGGGAGGGATACGCAGTATTTT. The chain couples TRBV6-5 to TRBJ2-3; 11 positions match TRBD2. Germline CDR1 MNHEY, CDR2 SVGAGI. The ends lost 1 base at V and 6 bases at J; junction bases unmatched: 3. The CDR3 covers 15 residues.

This chain uses TRBV6-1 with TRBJ1-2; TRBD1 matches 9 bases. V lost 2 bases, J lost 4 bases, and 5 bases stayed unmatched. The germline CDR1 and CDR2 sequences are MNHNS and SASEGT. CDR3 length equals 15 residues. The CDR3 DNA is TGTGCCAGCAGTGAATCCTCGACAGGGGGCTATGGCTACACCTTC. It translates to CASSESSTGGYGYTF.

This rearrangement joins TRBV12-3 or TRBV12-4 to TRBJ2-2; TRBD1 is a possible D gene (5 bases). The CDR3 length is 13 residues. Trimming pared 6 bases from V and 6 bases from J, leaving 11 bases between. CDR3 coding DNA: TGTGCCAGCAGCAGTGACAGCGCCGGGGAGCTGTTTTTT. Translated, it gives CASSSDSAGELFF.

This clonotype occurred a few times. The chain joins TRBV4-1 to TRBJ2-7; D is perhaps TRBD1 or TRBD2 (5 bases each). The CDR3 runs 17 residues. Trimming took 0 bases from V and 5 from J, leaving 20 bases between them. Per germline, CDR1 MGHRA and CDR2 YSYEKL. The CDR3 loop is CASSQDAGVGGSDEQYF. In DNA, the CDR3 is TGCGCCAGCAGCCAAGATGCAGGAGTTGGGGGTTCGGACGAGCAGTACTTC.

This clonotype was recorded a few times. The V call is TRBV5-5, the J call TRBJ1-2; 8 bases are shared with TRBD1. CDR1 is SGHKS, CDR2 YYEKEE, per germline (reference sequence). The CDR3 extends over 15 amino acids. The trim removed 1 base at V and 4 bases at J, leaving 6 bases unmatched. CDR3 amino acids: CASSLTVGTGYGYTF. The CDR3 DNA sequence: TGTGCCAGCAGCTTGACCGTCGGGACAGGCTATGGCTACACCTTC.

A few counts support this clonotype. This chain links TRBV10-3 with TRBJ2-1; D is unclear. CDR1 and CDR2 (germline): ENHRY, SYGVKD. CDR3 length equals 12 residues. Trimming cost V 3 bases and J 4 bases, with 4 bases left between them. The CDR3, as DNA: TGTGCCATCAGTGATATTTACAATGAGCAGTTCTTC. Its translation is CAISDIYNEQFF.

In its sample, this clonotype was seen a few times. The genes are TRBV7-9 and TRBJ1-1, with 7 positions matching TRBD1. The CDR3 consists of 14 residues. Germline loops: CDR1 SEHNR, CDR2 FQNEAQ (reference sequence). Trimming at V came to 1 base and at J to 5 bases, leaving 4 bases not matched to a gene. DNA of the CDR3: TGTGCCAGCAGCTTAGTTCAGGGGGAGACTGAAGCTTTCTTT. Its translation is CASSLVQGETEAFF.

This clonotype was seen only a few times. The chain recombines TRBV6-2 or TRBV6-3 with TRBJ1-1, with a tentative D call TRBD1 (5 bases). The CDR3 consists of 17 residues. Germline V gene lookup returns CDR1 MNHEY and CDR2 SVGEGT. V was shortened by 2 bases and J by 4 bases, with 20 bases between the two germline ends. This CDR3 reads CASSYGTYTGLGTEAFF. DNA for the CDR3: TGTGCCAGCAGTTACGGGACGTACACGGGGCTAGGCACTGAAGCTTTCTTT.

This clonotype has only a few counts. The chain couples TRBV5-1 to TRBJ2-7, with a tentative D call TRBD2 (6 bases). CDR3 length: 14 residues. V was trimmed by 4 bases and J by 5 bases, leaving 16 bases between them. The V gene's germline CDR1 is SGHRS and CDR2 YFSETQ. CDR3 sequence (DNA): TGCGCCAGCAGCAAAGGGGACTTCTGGGACGAGCAGTACTTC. It specifies CASSKGDFWDEQYF.